Following are 2 T cell receptor beta chains from one sample sequenced in a study of T-cell memory formation after mild COVID-19. TCRdb processed the 5' RACE reads anew with MiXCR; each CDR3 protein has one entry. The sample includes under 200,000 distinct CDR3 sequences, less than 40% of them seen just once. Input material: PBMCs or a T cell subset sorted from them (not recorded which). The receptors come from an adult woman who had mild COVID-19 (a few samples of this study predate the infection). Cell type and time point are not known.

This clonotype was found a few times. The chain links TRBV6-4 to TRBJ2-1; 9 positions agree with TRBD1. The V gene's germline CDR1 is MRHNA and CDR2 SNTAGT. V lost 2 bases and J lost 5; bases outside the gene matches: 7. The CDR3 is made up of 16 amino acids. CDR3 DNA: TGTGCCAGCAGTGACGTACAGGGGGCGCGGGACAATGAGCAGTTCTTC. Protein: CASSDVQGARDNEQFF.

The J gene is TRBJ2-2, the V gene TRBV14, with D unclear. The germline V gene encodes CDR1 SGHDN and CDR2 FVKESK. This CDR3 contains 14 residues. V was pared by 0 bases and J by 3 bases, with 5 bases between. In nucleotides, the CDR3 is TGTGCCAGCAGCCAAGAGGTGTACACCGGGGAGCTGTTTTTT. It specifies CASSQEVYTGELFF. Looking up the rest from reference TRBV14 and TRBJ2-2 gives the full variable domain: EAGVTQFPSHSVIEKGQTVTLRCDPISGHDNLYWYRRVMGKEIKFLLHFVKESKQDESGMPNNRFLAERTGGTYSTLKVQPAELEDSGVYFCASSQEVYTGELFFGEGSRLTVL.